These 24 T cell receptor beta chains came from one sample sequenced in a study of cytomegalovirus exposure and HLA in healthy donors. Primers included in the PCR were 60 Vbeta and 13 Jbeta primers. Some clones are missing from TCRdb's copy, which holds only in-frame ones; the method was immunoSEQ multiplex PCR. Found here are about 110,000 clones, around 75% of them singletons; the top ten hold roughly 2.8%. The source material was PBMCs. The receptors stem from a female donor in good health and CMV-seronegative.

This clone was observed a single time. This sequence joins TRBV28 and TRBJ1-2, with unresolved D. The V gene's germline CDR1 is MDHEN and CDR2 SYDVKM. The CDR3 is made up of 13 amino acids. Trimming pared 6 bases from V and 2 bases from J, leaving 10 bases between. The CDR3 DNA is TGTGCCAGCAGCTCACTCAGGAACTATGGCTACACCTTC. Its protein product is CASSSLRNYGYTF.

The V and J genes are TRBV15 and TRBJ1-2; D unclear. CDR1 and CDR2 (germline): LNHNV, YYDKDF (reference sequence). This CDR3 has 15 amino acids. Trimming shortened V by 0 bases and J by 2 bases, and 10 bases separated the two germline ends. As DNA, the CDR3 is TGTGCCACCAGCAGAGATCGGGGAAAAAACTATGGCTACACCTTC. It specifies CATSRDRGKNYGYTF.

This clone showed up just a few times. CDR3 sequence reads: CASSPSGREQFF. CDR3 DNA: TGTGCCAGCAGCCCGAGCGGGAGGGAGCAGTTCTTC. The chain employs TRBV7-2 and TRBJ2-1; 9 bases are a match to TRBD2. Per germline, CDR1 SGHTA and CDR2 FQGNSA. V was clipped by 5 bases and J by 10 bases; unmatched bases: 3. This CDR3 is built from 12 residues.

This chain connects TRBV6-1 to TRBJ2-4; TRBD1 might be the D (5 bases). V was trimmed by 7 bases and J by 2 bases, leaving 15 bases between them. The germline V gene has CDR1 MNHNS and CDR2 SASEGT. The CDR3 totals 15 residues. CDR3 loop: CASTSAQGTKNIQYF. CDR3 sequence (DNA): TGTGCCAGCACCTCAGCCCAGGGTACCAAAAACATTCAGTACTTC.

The gene calls are TRBV5-1 and TRBJ2-7, with TRBD2 matching over 8 bases. Trimming at V came to 0 bases and at J to 2 bases, leaving 4 bases not matched to a gene. Germline CDR1 reads SGHRS; CDR2 reads YFSETQ. CDR3 length equals 15 residues. The CDR3, as DNA: TGCGCCAGCAGCTTGGTTAGCGGGGACGCCTACGAGCAGTACTTC. Residues: CASSLVSGDAYEQYF.

The gene calls are TRBV28 and TRBJ1-4; 7 bases are shared with TRBD1. Germline V gene data show CDR1 as MDHEN and CDR2 as SYDVKM. Trimming took 5 bases from V and 6 from J; bases not matched to a gene: 12. There are 16 residues in the CDR3. The CDR3 DNA reads as TGTGCCAGCAGTAGGGCTAACGGACAGGCGGATGAAAAACTGTTTTTT. Protein product: CASSRANGQADEKLFF.

In this sample, this clone turned up once. CDR3 amino acids: CASAASEAYEQYF. CDR3 DNA sequence: TGTGCCAGCGCGGCTAGCGAAGCCTACGAGCAGTACTTC. J is TRBJ2-5 and V is TRBV25-1, with a possible D match to TRBD2 (6 bases). TRBJ2-7 explains the end of the DNA better; the J call may be wrong. CDR3 size: 13 residues. Germline CDR1 reads MGHDK; CDR2 reads SYGVNS.

The chain is built from TRBV7-6 and TRBJ2-7; D ambiguous. The CDR3 is made up of 14 amino acids. Germline CDR1 SGHVS, CDR2 FNYEAQ. V was pared by 5 bases and J by 6 bases, with 17 bases between. The CDR3 loop is CASSPNVLVGEQYF. The CDR3 region has the DNA TGTGCCAGCAGCCCGAACGTTCTAGTTGGCGAGCAGTACTTC.

The chain couples TRBV18 to TRBJ1-4; D call uncertain. Germline CDR1 reads KGHSH; CDR2 reads LQKENI. Between the trimmed V and J ends, which lost 6 bases and 8 bases, there was a span of 10 bases. CDR3 length equals 12 residues. CDR3 nucleotide sequence: TGTGCCAGCTCCCTCGGAGGAGAAAAACTGTTTTTT. The encoded protein is CASSLGGEKLFF.

The rearrangement uses TRBV6-1 and TRBJ2-1; 10 nucleotides line up with TRBD2. The CDR3 extends over 14 amino acids. V was clipped by 8 bases and J by 1 base; unmatched bases: 2. CDR1 MNHNS and CDR2 SASEGT come from the germline V gene. Here the CDR3 DNA reads TGTGCCAGCGGAGCGGGAGGGTCCTACAATGAGCAGTTCTTC. Protein sequence: CASGAGGSYNEQFF.

This clone was detected a few times. The chain couples TRBV29-1 to TRBJ2-3, with TRBD2 as a possible D gene (10 bases). There are 18 residues in the CDR3. Germline CDR1 is SQVTM and CDR2 is ANQGSEA. Trimming removed 4 bases from V and 3 bases from J, with 26 bases in between. The CDR3 DNA reads as TGCAGCGTTGCCGGACAGGGGACAAGCGGGAGGGCGACAGATACGCAGTATTTT. It codes for CSVAGQGTSGRATDTQYF.

The chain uses TRBV28 and TRBJ2-3; weak D call: TRBD1 (5 bases). CDR3 size: 13 residues. Germline V gene lookup returns CDR1 MDHEN and CDR2 SYDVKM. V was clipped by 11 bases and J by 2 bases, with 14 bases between them. CDR3 residues: CAGYDRDTDTQYF. The CDR3 nucleotides read TGTGCCGGCTACGACAGAGACACAGATACGCAGTATTTT.

A single count supports this clone. This sequence joins TRBV27 and TRBJ2-3, with a possible D match to TRBD1 (6 bases). The CDR3 loop spans 13 amino acids. The V gene's germline CDR1 is MNHEY and CDR2 SMNVEV (reference sequence). Trimming left V 5 bases short and J 6 bases short, with 12 bases between. For the CDR3, the DNA is TGTGCCAGCAGTACCCGACAGGTCGATACGCAGTATTTT. It is translated as CASSTRQVDTQYF.

The chain recombines TRBV13 with TRBJ2-5; TRBD2 agrees at 9 bases. CDR3 size: 14 residues. V lost 5 bases, J lost 4 bases, and 5 bases stayed unmatched. Germline values: CDR1 PRHDT, CDR2 FYEKMQ (reference sequence). This chain's CDR3 is CASSQWRGGETQYF. The CDR3 nucleotides read TGTGCCAGCAGCCAATGGCGGGGGGGAGAGACCCAGTACTTC.

The chain has TRBV6-5 and TRBJ2-3; 7 bases fit TRBD1. V dropped 2 bases and J dropped 6; count of bases not matched to a gene: 8. In germline, CDR1 is MNHEY, CDR2 SVGAGI. This CDR3 has 15 residues. The CDR3 DNA follows: TGTGCCAGCAGTTACACCCCGACAGGGCGGGATACGCAGTATTTT. This codes for CASSYTPTGRDTQYF.

This clone was seen just once. V and J are TRBV28 and TRBJ2-1, with 7 positions matching TRBD1. The length of the CDR3 is 18 residues. CDR1 and CDR2 (germline): MDHEN, SYDVKM. V dropped 4 bases and J dropped 6; count of bases not matched to a gene: 18. Written as DNA, the CDR3 is TGTGCCAGCAGTTCCTCGACAGGGATGGGGAGTTTTAGCAATGAGCAGTTCTTC. Amino acids: CASSSSTGMGSFSNEQFF.

The chain carries TRBV29-1 and TRBJ2-7, with 9 bases matching TRBD1. The CDR3 runs 14 residues. Germline values: CDR1 SQVTM, CDR2 ANQGSEA. V trimming: 5 bases; J trimming: 2 bases; junction bases outside the gene matches: 7. CDR3 residues: CSVSDRDRAYEQYF. The CDR3 coding sequence is TGCAGCGTTTCGGACCGGGACAGGGCCTACGAGCAGTACTTC.

The rearrangement joins TRBV6-1 to TRBJ2-1, with TRBD1 as a possible D gene (6 bases). CDR3 length equals 15 residues. Germline CDR1 and CDR2: MNHNS and SASEGT. V was pared by 8 bases and J by 4 bases, with 18 bases between. DNA of the CDR3: TGTGCCAGCGCCTTCCGGGACACCTCGTACAATGAGCAGTTCTTC. Its translation: CASAFRDTSYNEQFF.

This rearrangement joins TRBV5-1 to TRBJ2-1, with 10 bases identical to TRBD2. CDR3 length equals 18 residues. V gave up 4 bases and J gave up 6 bases; unmatched junction bases: 16. The germline V gene has CDR1 SGHRS and CDR2 YFSETQ. The CDR3 protein is CASSGRGLADPQGNEQFF. DNA of the CDR3: TGCGCCAGCAGCGGACGAGGACTAGCGGACCCCCAAGGCAATGAGCAGTTCTTC. Complete variable domain (other parts from reference TRBV5-1 and TRBJ2-1): KAGVTQTPRYLIKTRGQQVTLSCSPISGHRSVSWYQQTPGQGLQFLFEYFSETQRNKGNFPGRFSGRQFSNSRSEMNVSTLELGDSALYLCASSGRGLADPQGNEQFFGPGTRLTVL.

This chain links TRBV30 with TRBJ2-1; D unresolved. Germline V gene sequence: CDR1 GTSNPN, CDR2 SVGIG (reference sequence). The CDR3 is 15 residues long. Trimming removed 2 bases at V and 0 bases at J, with 11 bases between. CDR3 sequence: CAWSMHESSYNEQFF. The CDR3 region has the DNA TGTGCCTGGAGTATGCACGAGAGCTCCTACAATGAGCAGTTCTTC.

CDR3 sequence: CASRPGQRSYEQYF. CDR3 bases: TGTGCCAGCAGGCCGGGACAGAGATCCTACGAGCAGTACTTC. The gene calls are TRBV6-4 and TRBJ2-7, with 7 bases lining up with TRBD1. From germline, CDR1 is MRHNA and CDR2 SNTAGT. Germline trimming cut 6 bases from V and 1 base from J; bases unmatched to any gene: 6. This CDR3 contains 14 residues.

V is TRBV11-2 and J is TRBJ2-7, with D tentatively TRBD2 (6 bases). V lost 0 bases, J lost 0 bases, and 6 bases lay in between. Germline CDR1 is SGHAT and CDR2 is FQNNGV. The CDR3 contains 14 residues. CDR3 sequence: CASSLERDSYEQYF. The CDR3 DNA reads as TGTGCCAGCAGCTTAGAGCGGGACTCCTACGAGCAGTACTTC.

The chain has TRBV5-6 and TRBJ1-2, with D maybe TRBD1 (5 bases). The V gene lost 4 bases and the J gene lost 2 bases, with 12 bases spanning the gap. CDR1 and CDR2 (germline): SGHDT, YYEEEE. The CDR3 contains 14 residues. The CDR3 loop is CASSRDRSNYGYTF. CDR3 bases: TGTGCCAGCAGCAGAGACAGATCCAACTATGGCTACACCTTC.

This clone has just a few counts. This chain connects TRBV7-9 to TRBJ2-1, with D maybe TRBD2 (6 bases). CDR3 length equals 15 residues. Germline assignment: CDR1 SEHNR and CDR2 FQNEAQ (reference sequence). With 2 bases removed from V and 8 bases from J, the gap between germline ends came to 16 bases. The CDR3, as DNA: TGTGCCAGCAGCTTAAGTACGCGGGAAACTGATGAGCAGTTCTTC. This encodes CASSLSTRETDEQFF.